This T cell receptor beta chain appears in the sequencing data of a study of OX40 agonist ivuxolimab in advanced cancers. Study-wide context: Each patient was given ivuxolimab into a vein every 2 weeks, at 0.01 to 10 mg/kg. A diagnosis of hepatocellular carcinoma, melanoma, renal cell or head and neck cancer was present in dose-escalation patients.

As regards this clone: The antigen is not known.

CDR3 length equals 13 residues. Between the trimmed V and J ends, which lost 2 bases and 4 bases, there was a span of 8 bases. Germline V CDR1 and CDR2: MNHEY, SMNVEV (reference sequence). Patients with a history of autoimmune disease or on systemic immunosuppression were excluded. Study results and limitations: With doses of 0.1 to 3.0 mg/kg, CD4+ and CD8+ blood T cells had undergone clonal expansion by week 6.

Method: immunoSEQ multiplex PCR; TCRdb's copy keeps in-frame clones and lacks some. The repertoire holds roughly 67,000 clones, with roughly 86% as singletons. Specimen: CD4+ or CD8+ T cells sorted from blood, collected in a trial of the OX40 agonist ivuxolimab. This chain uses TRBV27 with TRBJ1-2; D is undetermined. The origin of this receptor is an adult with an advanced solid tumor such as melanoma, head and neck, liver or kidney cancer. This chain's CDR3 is CASSLNSLYGYTF. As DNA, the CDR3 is TGTGCCAGCAGTTTAAACAGTCTCTATGGCTACACCTTC.